Listed below are T cell receptor beta chains from one sample, sequenced in a study of blood T cell repertoires in COVID-19. Sequenced by immunoSEQ multiplex PCR; TCRdb stores in-frame clones only, minus some. The profile covers 50,000 to 80,000 clones, with just under 90% appearing a single time and approximately 1.5% taken by the ten largest. The sample comprised peripheral blood. These receptors were collected from a man aged 55 to 70 with acute or convalescent COVID-19. Each CDR3 is given with its conserved first and last residue. The D gene is left open where the match is weak. Expanded clones are given a class, and other clones once, few, many or no size at all.

TRBV5-4	17	TRBJ1-1	.	TRBD1	CASSRPGQGTMNTEAFF	TGTGCCAGCAGCCGACCCGGACAGGGGACCATGAACACTGAAGCTTTCTTT
TRBV5-5	15	TRBJ2-1	.	.	CASSLRQQLHNEQFF	TGTGCCAGCAGCTTAAGACAGCAGCTACACAATGAGCAGTTCTTC
TRBV7-8	14	TRBJ1-1	.	.	CASSLGVLDTEAFF	TGTGCCAGCAGCTTAGGAGTACTGGACACTGAAGCTTTCTTT
TRBV5-1	15	TRBJ1-5	.	.	CASSLDGARGQPQHF	TGCGCCAGCAGCTTGGATGGGGCCAGGGGCCAGCCCCAGCATTTT
TRBV27	15	TRBJ2-3	.	.	CASSLGRGSTDTQYF	TGTGCCAGCAGTTTAGGGCGGGGTAGCACAGATACGCAGTATTTT
TRBV19	15	TRBJ1-4	.	.	CASSIGQTQGEKLFF	TGTGCCAGTAGTATAGGACAAACTCAGGGTGAAAAACTGTTTTTT
TRBV6-5	12	TRBJ1-1	.	.	CASGERGTEAFF	TGTGCCAGCGGGGAGAGAGGAACTGAAGCTTTCTTT
TRBV18	15	TRBJ1-1	.	.	CASSPNRVGITEAFF	TGTGCCAGCTCACCAAACAGGGTCGGCATCACTGAAGCTTTCTTT
TRBV29-1	13	TRBJ1-5	.	TRBD1	CSARTGVNQPQHF	TGCAGCGCCCGGACAGGGGTAAATCAGCCCCAGCATTTT
TRBV14	13	TRBJ1-2	.	TRBD1	CASRQTGAIGYTF	TGTGCCAGCAGACAAACAGGGGCTATAGGCTACACCTTC
TRBV5-6	17	TRBJ2-2	.	TRBD1	CASSLDRGRARTGELFF	TGTGCCAGCAGCTTAGATAGGGGGCGAGCGCGGACCGGGGAGCTGTTTTTT
TRBV2	15	TRBJ1-5	.	TRBD1	CASRGDRGPVQPQHF	TGTGCCAGCAGAGGGGACAGGGGGCCAGTTCAGCCCCAGCATTTT
TRBV5-4	18	TRBJ2-6	.	.	CASSPDYLTLPGANVLTF	TGTGCCAGCAGCCCGGACTACCTTACCCTCCCTGGGGCCAACGTCCTGACTTTC
TRBV19	14	TRBJ1-1	.	.	CAKGFGHLNTEAFF	TGTGCCAAGGGGTTCGGCCACCTCAACACTGAAGCTTTCTTT
TRBV27	16	TRBJ1-2	few	.	CASSLRSGFVSSGYTF	TGTGCCAGCAGTTTACGGTCAGGGTTCGTAAGTAGCGGCTACACCTTC
TRBV5-1	16	TRBJ2-7	.	.	CASSLLFRGEPYEQYF	TGCGCCAGCAGCTTGCTCTTCAGGGGAGAACCCTACGAGCAGTACTTC
TRBV27	17	TRBJ2-7	.	TRBD1	CASSLITGTGDGSEQYF	TGTGCCAGCAGTCTAATAACCGGGACAGGGGACGGTTCAGAGCAGTACTTC